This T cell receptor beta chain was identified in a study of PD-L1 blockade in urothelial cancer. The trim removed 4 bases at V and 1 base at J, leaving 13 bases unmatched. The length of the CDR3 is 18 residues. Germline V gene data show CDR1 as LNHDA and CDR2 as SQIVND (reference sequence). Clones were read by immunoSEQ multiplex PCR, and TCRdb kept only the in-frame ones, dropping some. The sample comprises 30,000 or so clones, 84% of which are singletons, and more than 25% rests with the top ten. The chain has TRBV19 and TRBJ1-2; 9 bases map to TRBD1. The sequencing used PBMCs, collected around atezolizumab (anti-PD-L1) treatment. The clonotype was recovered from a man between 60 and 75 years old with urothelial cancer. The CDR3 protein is CASSNPYRGRIFNYGYTF. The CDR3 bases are TGTGCCAGTAGTAACCCCTACAGGGGGCGAATCTTTAACTATGGCTACACCTTC.